This T cell receptor (beta chain) was profiled in a study of response to subunit inactivated influenza vaccine. The study's findings and limits: That few new T cells are recruited by each seasonal influenza vaccination was the authors' suggestion.

TCRdb recomputed calls from the RT-PCR reads with MiXCR, one row per CDR3 protein. The data show over 400,000 distinct CDR3 sequences, with approximately 9.9% seen just once and about 12% held by the top ten. For this clonotype: The antigen remains unidentified.

Trimming cost V 7 bases and J 5 bases; bases outside gene matches: 17. The CDR3 spans 17 residues. Germline V lookup: CDR1 MNHNS, CDR2 SASEGT. The TCR originated in a man aged 50-60 years who received an inactivated influenza vaccine. The chain joins TRBV6-1 to TRBJ2-7; TRBD2 matches 10 bases. Sequences were derived from PBMCs from blood, sampled more than 35 days after vaccination. CDR3 in amino acids: CASTLTVRASGRHEQYF. The CDR3 DNA reads TGTGCCAGCACACTGACCGTTCGGGCTAGCGGGAGACACGAGCAGTACTTC.